This TCR beta chain stems from a study of control samples from healthy donors and cancer patients. The V gene's germline CDR1 is SNHLY and CDR2 FYNNEI. Germline trimming cut 8 bases from V and 3 bases from J; bases unmatched to any gene: 8. The CDR3 consists of 14 residues. Profiling relied on immunoSEQ multiplex PCR, and the TCRdb table lists in-frame clones only, not all of them. The data hold about 160,000 clones, with about 90% observed a single time. This rearrangement joins TRBV2 to TRBJ2-7; 9 bases are a match to TRBD1. The sequence was obtained from a man aged 25-45 years in good health. Sequenced material: blood. CDR3 residues: CASVTGGIRYEQYF. CDR3 sequence (DNA): TGTGCCAGCGTTACAGGGGGCATCCGCTACGAGCAGTACTTC.